Listed here are 30 T cell receptor beta chains from one sample, sequenced in a study of T cells in Graves' hyperthyroidism and ophthalmopathy. The source material, RNA transcripts, was used to amplify TCR beta CDR3 regions. Initially, a first-round RT-PCR of the TCR CDR3 employed the HTBI primer set. TCRdb recomputed calls from the multiplex PCR reads with MiXCR, one row per CDR3 protein. The data contain 400,000 to 500,000 distinct CDR3 sequences, under 15% of them singletons. The sequenced material came from blood. The receptors originated from a young woman with Graves' hyperthyroidism.

This chain joins TRBV19 and TRBJ2-2; 8 bases are a match to TRBD1. The junction had 7 bases not matched to a gene; V was cut back by 3 bases and J by 4 bases. Germline V gives CDR1 LNHDA, CDR2 SQIVND (reference sequence). The CDR3 length is 16 residues. The CDR3 loop reads CASSMKWDRFTGELFF. The DNA for the CDR3 is TGTGCCAGTAGTATGAAGTGGGACAGGTTCACCGGGGAGCTGTTTTTT.

This clonotype was seen many times. The chain has TRBV6-4 and TRBJ1-5; D remains ambiguous. CDR1 and CDR2 from the germline V gene are MRHNA and SNTAGT. The CDR3 spans 15 residues. V was cut by 3 bases and J by 1 base, with 10 bases left in between. For the CDR3, the DNA is TGTGCCAGCAGTGAAGTAGCAGCCAGCAATCAGCCCCAGCATTTT. Its protein is CASSEVAASNQPQHF.

This clonotype was observed a handful of times. The V gene is TRBV7-8, the J gene TRBJ1-5; no clear D gene. Trimming left V 8 bases short and J 4 bases short, with 18 bases between. The CDR3 contains 15 residues. Germline V lookup: CDR1 SGHVS, CDR2 FQNEAQ. The CDR3 DNA is TGTGCCAGCGGACGACGGGAGGACCGGAATCAGCCCCAGCATTTT. It translates to CASGRREDRNQPQHF. Supplemented by reference TRBV7-8 and TRBJ1-5, the full variable domain reads GAGVSQSPRYKVAKRGQDVALRCDPISGHVSLFWYQQALGQGPEFLTYFQNEAQLDKSGLPSDRFFAERPEGSVSTLKIQRTQQEDSAVYLCASGRREDRNQPQHFGDGTRLSIL.

This clonotype was seen at least ten times. The chain joins TRBV29-1 to TRBJ1-1, with TRBD1 matching over 8 bases. The CDR3 consists of 14 residues. V lost 6 bases to trimming and J lost 0 bases; unmatched junction nucleotides: 6. Germline CDR1 is SQVTM and CDR2 is ANQGSEA. The CDR3 nucleotides read TGCAGCGTAGACAGGGGCCGAATGAACACTGAAGCTTTCTTT. Its translation is CSVDRGRMNTEAFF.

As for this clonotype: Since a much larger clone is just one base distant, this may be a read error. V is TRBV11-2 and J is TRBJ2-4; 8 nucleotides align to TRBD2. From germline, CDR1 is SGHAT and CDR2 FQNNGV. The junction had 10 bases not matched to a gene; V was cut back by 1 base and J by 2 bases. The CDR3 spans 18 residues. The DNA for the CDR3 is TGTGCCAGCAGCTTAGTTCTCGGACTAGCCGCAACCAAAAACATTCAGTACTTC. It yields the protein CASSLVLGLAATKNIQYF.

This clonotype appeared many times. This rearrangement joins TRBV7-8 to TRBJ2-2; D is perhaps TRBD2 (5 bases). V was trimmed by 3 bases and J by 8 bases, leaving 16 bases between them. This CDR3 comprises 15 residues. Germline-derived CDR1 and CDR2 are SGHVS and FQNEAQ. The CDR3 DNA sequence: TGTGCCAGCAGCTTCCGGGGTTCTCAAAATGGGGAGCTGTTTTTT. Translation: CASSFRGSQNGELFF.

V usage is TRBV19 and J usage is TRBJ1-4; D is uncertain. V lost 3 bases and J lost 5, with 16 bases in between. CDR3 length: 16 amino acids. Germline V gene sequence: CDR1 LNHDA, CDR2 SQIVND (reference sequence). DNA for the CDR3: TGTGCCAGTAGTATCGGGGTCGGGCAGTTGAATGAAAAACTGTTTTTT. Translating gives CASSIGVGQLNEKLFF. Complete variable domain (other parts from reference TRBV19 and TRBJ1-4): DGGITQSPKYLFRKEGQNVTLSCEQNLNHDAMYWYRQDPGQGLRLIYYSQIVNDFQKGDIAEGYSVSREKKESFPLTVTSAQKNPTAFYLCASSIGVGQLNEKLFFGSGTQLSVL.

This clonotype came up many times. V is TRBV11-2 and J is TRBJ1-6; no reliable D call. Germline lookup yields CDR1 SGHAT and CDR2 FQNNGV. The CDR3 loop spans 18 amino acids. V lost 1 base and J lost 0, with 13 bases in between. The CDR3 loop is CASSLVMGLSSYNSPLHF. CDR3 DNA sequence: TGTGCCAGCAGCTTAGTTATGGGCCTGAGCTCCTATAATTCACCCCTCCACTTT. The entire variable domain, with the rest obtained from reference TRBV11-2 and TRBJ1-6, is as follows: EAGVAQSPRYKIIEKRQSVAFWCNPISGHATLYWYQQILGQGPKLLIQFQNNGVVDDSQLPKDRFSAERLKGVDSTLKIQPAKLEDSAVYLCASSLVMGLSSYNSPLHFGNGTRLTVT.

This sequence joins TRBV11-3 and TRBJ1-1, with TRBD1 identical over 12 bases. With 5 bases clipped from V and 4 bases from J, the junction kept 14 bases outside the gene matches. This CDR3 spans 18 amino acids. Germline lookup yields CDR1 SGHNT and CDR2 YENEEA. In DNA form, the CDR3 reads TGTGCCAGCAGCCCTAGAGGGACAGGGGGCGCGGGCTCCACTGAAGCTTTCTTT. It is translated as CASSPRGTGGAGSTEAFF.

This clonotype was counted many times. This rearrangement joins TRBV5-1 to TRBJ1-1, with 7 bases identical to TRBD1. Germline V gene lookup returns CDR1 SGHRS and CDR2 YFSETQ. V lost 7 bases to trimming and J lost 1 base; unmatched junction nucleotides: 10. The CDR3 covers 15 residues. This chain's CDR3 is CASGPRQGRNTEAFF. The CDR3 DNA reads as TGCGCCAGCGGGCCCAGACAGGGCAGGAACACTGAAGCTTTCTTT. The full variable domain, its missing parts supplied by reference TRBV5-1 and TRBJ1-1, is KAGVTQTPRYLIKTRGQQVTLSCSPISGHRSVSWYQQTPGQGLQFLFEYFSETQRNKGNFPGRFSGRQFSNSRSEMNVSTLELGDSALYLCASGPRQGRNTEAFFGQGTRLTVV.

There are many counts of this clonotype. The chain is built from TRBV29-1 and TRBJ2-5, with 11 nucleotides matching TRBD2. The germline V gene encodes CDR1 SQVTM and CDR2 ANQGSEA. The trim removed 6 bases at V and 5 bases at J, leaving 8 bases unmatched. This CDR3 has 14 amino acids. The CDR3 DNA sequence: TGCAGCGTAGTAGCGGGAGGGCCAAGTGAGACCCAGTACTTC. This gives the protein CSVVAGGPSETQYF.

This clonotype was counted at least ten times. The chain employs TRBV7-9 and TRBJ2-3; D could derive from TRBD1 or TRBD2 (6 bases each). The CDR3 runs to 14 residues. The germline gives CDR1 SEHNR, CDR2 FQNEAQ (reference sequence). Trimming removed 8 bases at V and 6 bases at J, with 18 bases between. CDR3 DNA: TGTGCCAGCCGTAAGGGGGAGGCACCGGATACGCAGTATTTT. This gives the protein CASRKGEAPDTQYF.

The gene calls are TRBV4-1 and TRBJ1-2; TRBD1 might be the D (5 bases). The CDR3 has 15 residues. Per germline, CDR1 MGHRA and CDR2 YSYEKL. The V end was cut by 2 bases, the J end by 2 bases, with 12 bases between. CDR3 protein: CASSQSGRRNYGYTF. CDR3 nucleotide sequence: TGCGCCAGCAGCCAATCGGGGCGACGAAACTATGGCTACACCTTC.

This clonotype was picked up many times. This chain uses TRBV30 with TRBJ1-4; weak D call: TRBD1 (6 bases). Looked up from germline, CDR1 is GTSNPN and CDR2 is SVGIG (reference sequence). V lost 7 bases and J 7 bases, leaving 16 bases between the germline ends. This CDR3 contains 13 residues. In DNA, the CDR3 is TGTGCCTCTTTGACAGGTTTCCCTGAAAAACTGTTTTTT. Amino acids: CASLTGFPEKLFF.

This clonotype was recorded only once. A much more abundant neighbour one base away suggests this may be a read error. The chain is built from TRBV19 and TRBJ2-3; 11 nucleotides line up with TRBD2. CDR1 is LNHDA and CDR2 is SQIVND in the germline V gene (reference sequence). This CDR3 is built from 16 residues. This chain's CDR3 is CVSSNGLAGFLDTQYF. The CDR3 DNA reads TGTGTCAGTAGTAACGGACTAGCGGGCTTTTTGGATACGCAGTATTTT.

This clonotype appeared many times. The gene calls are TRBV6-1 and TRBJ1-1; no firm D call. CDR3 length: 13 amino acids. Germline loops: CDR1 MNHNS, CDR2 SASEGT. Trimming removed 1 base at V and 6 bases at J, with 9 bases between. The CDR3 bases are TGTGCCAGCAGTGAAGGGAATAGCGCTGAAGCTTTCTTT. Translation gives CASSEGNSAEAFF.

This rearrangement joins TRBV20-1 to TRBJ1-1; a possible D gene is TRBD1 (6 bases). Germline CDR1 DFQATT, CDR2 SNEGSKA (reference sequence). Deletions cut 6 bases from V and 2 bases from J, with 16 bases between. This CDR3 has 14 residues. CDR3 sequence reads: CSAPRGGQNTEAFF. CDR3 bases: TGCAGTGCCCCTAGGGGGGGACAAAACACTGAAGCTTTCTTT.

J is TRBJ2-7 and V is TRBV6-7; no definite D call. TRBV6-7 is filed as an ORF, its function uncertain. Trimming stripped 0 bases from V and 4 bases from J, with 4 bases between. CDR3 length: 12 amino acids. This chain's CDR3 is CASSYSLYEQYV. DNA of the CDR3: TGTGCCAGCAGTTACTCGCTTTACGAGCAGTACGTC.

The chain links TRBV4-1 to TRBJ2-3; 8 positions agree with TRBD1. Germline V gene lookup returns CDR1 MGHRA and CDR2 YSYEKL. Trimming at V came to 0 bases and at J to 6 bases, leaving 5 bases not matched to a gene. CDR3 length equals 15 residues. The CDR3 DNA reads as TGCGCCAGCAGCCAAGATTTACAGGGGGTGGATACGCAGTATTTT. Its translation: CASSQDLQGVDTQYF.

This clonotype was picked up a small number of times. The chain couples TRBV12-3 or TRBV12-4 to TRBJ2-7, with a weak D call TRBD1 (5 bases). Trimming pared 3 bases from V and 5 bases from J, leaving 11 bases between. CDR3 length equals 13 residues. The CDR3 loop is CASSFQGSHEQYV. The CDR3 DNA sequence: TGTGCCAGCAGTTTCCAGGGATCCCACGAGCAGTACGTC.

This clonotype was seen once. This sequence joins TRBV3-1 and TRBJ2-5, with TRBD2 as a possible D gene (5 bases). The germline V and J ends were trimmed by 4 bases and 5 bases, with 11 bases remaining between them. CDR1 LGHDT and CDR2 YNNKEL come from the germline V gene (reference sequence). The CDR3 runs to 13 residues. The CDR3 DNA reads TGTGCCAGCAGCCCTAGGAGGCTGGAGACCCAGTACTTC. Translation: CASSPRRLETQYF.

This clonotype appeared a few times. A read error may produce the germline difference seen at one junction end. The CDR3 here is CASSVAGGGNAEAFF. CDR3 sequence (DNA): TGTGCCAGCAGCGTAGCTGGAGGGGGGAACGCTGAAGCTTTCTTT. The chain combines TRBV9 with TRBJ1-1, with D possibly matching TRBD1 (6 bases). The CDR3 sequence is 15 residues long. Germline lookup yields CDR1 SGDLS and CDR2 YYNGEE.

This clonotype was picked up many times. The rearrangement links TRBV7-3 to TRBJ2-1, with 10 bases that match TRBD2. Germline CDR1 and CDR2: SGHTA and FQGTGA. The CDR3 is made up of 19 amino acids. The junction had 18 bases not matched to a gene; V was cut back by 2 bases and J by 8 bases. Here the CDR3 reads CASSLQGWASGSENHEQFF. The DNA for the CDR3 is TGTGCCAGCAGCTTACAGGGTTGGGCTAGCGGGAGTGAGAATCATGAGCAGTTCTTC.

Many counts were recorded for this clonotype. This chain joins TRBV29-1 and TRBJ1-1; 7 positions agree with TRBD1. V shed 4 bases and J 1 base; nucleotides not matched to a gene: 6. Germline CDR1 reads SQVTM; CDR2 reads ANQGSEA. The CDR3 is 14 amino acids. This CDR3 reads CSVAVTGPNTEAFF. CDR3 nucleotides: TGCAGCGTTGCGGTGACAGGGCCGAACACTGAAGCTTTCTTT.

This clonotype was counted at least ten times. This chain links TRBV20-1 with TRBJ2-2; D unclear. Trimming removed 0 bases from V and 7 bases from J, with 18 bases in between. The germline CDR1 and CDR2 sequences are DFQATT and SNEGSKA (reference sequence). This CDR3 is built from 16 residues. CDR3 coding DNA: TGCAGTGCTAGAGATTATCGGAGACATTCCGGCGGGGAGCTGTTTTTT. Its protein is CSARDYRRHSGGELFF.

This clonotype was seen a few times. The rearrangement joins TRBV5-6 to TRBJ2-3; TRBD1 matches at 7 bases. V gave up 2 bases and J gave up 2 bases; unmatched junction bases: 8. Germline lookup yields CDR1 SGHDT and CDR2 YYEEEE. CDR3 length equals 16 residues. The CDR3 sequence is CASSFPQGVITDTQYF. CDR3 DNA: TGTGCCAGCAGCTTTCCCCAGGGGGTGATCACAGATACGCAGTATTTT.

The chain joins TRBV6-5 to TRBJ1-1; D is unresolved. Germline V gene lookup returns CDR1 MNHEY and CDR2 SVGAGI. CDR3 size: 17 residues. Trimming left V 0 bases short and J 1 base short, with 15 bases between. The CDR3 sequence: CASSYSPRLRSNTEAFF. The CDR3 bases are TGTGCCAGCAGTTACTCGCCGCGCCTCAGATCGAACACTGAAGCTTTCTTT.

This clonotype came up many times. The V gene is TRBV13, the J gene TRBJ2-7; TRBD2 aligns across 8 bases. The germline V gene encodes CDR1 PRHDT and CDR2 FYEKMQ (reference sequence). This CDR3 region has 16 residues. The J segment lost 3 bases and the V segment lost 5 bases, leaving 12 bases of the junction unmatched. The DNA for the CDR3 is TGTGCCAGCAGCCCTACCTTCCTCCTAGCGGGCTACGAGCAGTACTTC. As protein: CASSPTFLLAGYEQYF.

This clonotype was picked up a small number of times. The chain uses TRBV6-1 and TRBJ2-1, with 10 positions matching TRBD2. Germline CDR1 is MNHNS and CDR2 is SASEGT. The CDR3 loop spans 14 amino acids. V gave up 4 bases and J gave up 6 bases; unmatched junction bases: 3. The CDR3 DNA reads as TGTGCCAGCAGTGGGGGACTAGCGATCAATGAGCAGTTCTTC. Its protein product is CASSGGLAINEQFF.

The genes are TRBV27 and TRBJ2-1; D gene unclear. There are 15 residues in the CDR3. The V end lost 8 bases, the J end lost 0 bases, and 14 bases lay between the germline ends. Germline V gene lookup returns CDR1 MNHEY and CDR2 SMNVEV (reference sequence). As DNA, the CDR3 is TGTGCCAGCTGCACAGAGGTAAGCTCCTACAATGAGCAGTTCTTC. This translates into CASCTEVSSYNEQFF.